This T cell receptor (beta chain) originates from a study of human T cells and chemical hapten exposure. For the study at large: Patch testing placed 0.01% DPC on the upper back, with readings at 6 days.

Time point in this sample: patch test 1, 2 weeks after DPC sensitization. Treatment noted: therapeutic diphenylcyclopropenone sensitization with weekly scalp DPC. Total RNA was extracted from unfractionated whole blood. Note on this clonotype: Its antigen is unidentified.

Germline V gene data show CDR1 as LGHDT and CDR2 as YNNKEL (reference sequence). V trimming: 4 bases; J trimming: 0 bases; junction bases outside the gene matches: 3. This CDR3 is 15 amino acids long. The library labeled individual cDNA molecules by adding unique molecular identifiers to them. TCRdb recomputed calls from the RACE reads with MiXCR, one row per CDR3 protein. The sample shows about 110,000 distinct CDR3 sequences, approximately 9.9% of them seen only once. Study-wide results and limits: No shift was seen in TCRs above 1 in 1000 frequency with DPC sensitization.

The sequencing used whole blood, collected in connection with sensitization to the hapten diphenylcyclopropenone (DPC). This receptor was identified in a woman between 35 and 50 years old with alopecia areata. Some clones in this sample may be carry-over from other donors' samples. V gene TRBV3-1 combines with J gene TRBJ2-1; 7 bases line up with TRBD1. CDR3 sequence: CASSLTGDSYNEQFF. DNA for the CDR3: TGTGCCAGCAGCCTCACAGGGGACTCCTACAATGAGCAGTTCTTC.